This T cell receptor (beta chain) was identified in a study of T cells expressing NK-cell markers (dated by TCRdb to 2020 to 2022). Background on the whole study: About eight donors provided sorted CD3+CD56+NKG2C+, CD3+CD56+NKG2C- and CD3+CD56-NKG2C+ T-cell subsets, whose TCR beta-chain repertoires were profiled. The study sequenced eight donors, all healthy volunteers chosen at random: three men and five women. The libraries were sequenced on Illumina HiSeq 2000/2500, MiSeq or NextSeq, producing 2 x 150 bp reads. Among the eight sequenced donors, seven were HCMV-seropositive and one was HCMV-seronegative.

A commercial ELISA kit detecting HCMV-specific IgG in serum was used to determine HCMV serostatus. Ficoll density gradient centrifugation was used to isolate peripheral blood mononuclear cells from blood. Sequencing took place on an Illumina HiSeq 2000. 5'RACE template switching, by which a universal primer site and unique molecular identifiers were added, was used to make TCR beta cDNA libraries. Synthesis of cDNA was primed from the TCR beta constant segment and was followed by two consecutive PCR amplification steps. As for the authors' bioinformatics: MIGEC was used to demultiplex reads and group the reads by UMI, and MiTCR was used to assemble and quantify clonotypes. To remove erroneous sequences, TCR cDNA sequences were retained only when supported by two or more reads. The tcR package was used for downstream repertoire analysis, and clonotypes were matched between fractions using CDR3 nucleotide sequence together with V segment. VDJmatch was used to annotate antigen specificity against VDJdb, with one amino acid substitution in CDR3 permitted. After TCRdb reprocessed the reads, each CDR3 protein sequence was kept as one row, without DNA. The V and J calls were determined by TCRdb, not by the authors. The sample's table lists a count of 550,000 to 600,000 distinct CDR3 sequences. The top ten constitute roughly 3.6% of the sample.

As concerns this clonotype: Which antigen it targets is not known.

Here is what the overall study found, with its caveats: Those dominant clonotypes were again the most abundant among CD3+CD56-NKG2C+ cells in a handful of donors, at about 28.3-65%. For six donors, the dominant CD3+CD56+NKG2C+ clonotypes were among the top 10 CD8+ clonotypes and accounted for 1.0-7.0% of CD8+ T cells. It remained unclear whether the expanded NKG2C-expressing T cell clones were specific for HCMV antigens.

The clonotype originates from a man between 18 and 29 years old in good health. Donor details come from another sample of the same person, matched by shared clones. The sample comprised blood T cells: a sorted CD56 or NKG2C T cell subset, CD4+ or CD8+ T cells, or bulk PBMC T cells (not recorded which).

The CDR3 amino acid sequence is: CSASPVGEGGNEQFF. The chain links TRBV20-1 with TRBJ2-1; the TRBD2 assignment by TCRdb is unverifiable without DNA. CDR1 and CDR2 (DFQATT, SNEGSKA) derive from the germline V gene (reference sequence). The CDR3 sequence holds 15 residues, the cysteine and phenylalanine included. A DNA sequence was not provided.